Listed below are T cell receptor beta chains from one sample, sequenced in a study of beta chain features in type 1 diabetes. Here immunoSEQ multiplex PCR was the method, and the copy in TCRdb shows in-frame clones only, minus some. The sample records some 500,000 clones, roughly an eighth being singletons. The sample was naive CD4+ T cells from blood. These receptor sequences come from a woman between 18 and 29 years old in good health. Both conserved end residues are part of each CDR3. A D gene is named only where the DNA matches it firmly. Clone size is shown for a subset of rows, as once, few, many or a class of expanded clone.

d_call clone_size j_call v_call cdr3_nt cdr3_aa
TRBD2 . TRBJ2-1 TRBV4-2 TGTGCCAGCAGCCAAGAAGGACTAGCGGGAGCGAAGGATGAGCAGTTCTTC CASSQEGLAGAKDEQFF
. few TRBJ1-1 TRBV30 TGTGCCTGGAATTTTCGTGGGGACACTGAAGCTTTCTTT CAWNFRGDTEAFF
. . TRBJ2-5 TRBV29-1 TGCAGCTTCGACTGGGACCAAGAGACCCAGTACTTC CSFDWDQETQYF
. . TRBJ1-1 TRBV28 TGTGCCAGCAGTTTGTACACTGAAGCTTTCTTT CASSLYTEAFF
. . TRBJ2-3 TRBV30 TGTGCCTGGAGTGTGGGTGCCGGCACAGATACGCAGTATTTT CAWSVGAGTDTQYF
TRBD2 few TRBJ2-3 TRBV5-4 TGTGCCAGCAGCTTGAGGCGGGGGGGAGATACGCAGTATTTT CASSLRRGGDTQYF
. . TRBJ2-5 TRBV14 TGTGCCAGCAGCCATTCGGAGACCCAGTACTTC CASSHSETQYF
TRBD1 few TRBJ2-3 TRBV28 TGTGCCAGTTTGGGACAGACAGATACGCAGTATTTT CASLGQTDTQYF
. many TRBJ2-4 TRBV4-2 TGTGCCAGCGGGGAGGACAAAAACATTCAGTACTTC CASGEDKNIQYF
. . TRBJ2-5 TRBV4-1 TGCGCCAGCAGCCAAGGGGGGCATCGGGGAGAGACCCAGTACTTC CASSQGGHRGETQYF
. few TRBJ2-7 TRBV19 TGTGCCAGTAGTATTTCAGGAACCTACGAGCAGTACTTC CASSISGTYEQYF
. few TRBJ2-3 TRBV5-8 TGTGCCAGCAGCTTGGCCGGGACAGATACGCAGTATTTT CASSLAGTDTQYF
. few TRBJ2-5 TRBV4-2 TGTGCCAGCAGCCAAGGGAGACTAGTCGCGTCGGTAGAGACCCAGTACTTC CASSQGRLVASVETQYF
TRBD2 . TRBJ2-7 TRBV7-9 TGTGCCAGCAGCTCAAACCTAGCGGGTTACTCCTACGAGCAGTACTTC CASSSNLAGYSYEQYF
. few TRBJ2-2 TRBV2 TGTGCCAGCAGTGCCGTGAACACCGGGGAGCTGTTTTTT CASSAVNTGELFF
. few TRBJ2-1 TRBV5-8 TGTGCCAGCAGCTTGGGTCGGGGTAGGCACAACGGGGAGCAGTTCTTC CASSLGRGRHNGEQFF
. few TRBJ2-7 TRBV10-3 TGTGCCATCAGTGAAGGTCGGGTGGGGAAACGTCCCTCCTACGAGCAGTACTTC CAISEGRVGKRPSYEQYF
. . TRBJ1-4 TRBV30 TGTGCCTGGAGTGTGCTCGGTTCTAATGAAAAACTGTTTTTT CAWSVLGSNEKLFF
. . TRBJ2-7 TRBV14 TGTGCCAGCGGACAGACCTCCTACGAGCAGTACTTC CASGQTSYEQYF
TRBD1 . TRBJ1-2 TRBV29-1 TGCAGCGGGGACAGGGTCGGCTATGGCTACACCTTC CSGDRVGYGYTF
. few TRBJ1-1 TRBV7-8 TGTGCCAGCAGCGCCCAGAGAGACACTGAAGCTTTCTTT CASSAQRDTEAFF
. few TRBJ2-6 TRBV6-5 TGTGCCAGCAGTTACTTGACAGGTGCTGGGGCCAACGTCCTGACTTTC CASSYLTGAGANVLTF
. few TRBJ2-3 TRBV18 TGTGCCAGCTCATCGACTAGCACAGATACGCAGTATTTT CASSSTSTDTQYF
TRBD2 . TRBJ2-1 TRBV7-2 TGTGCCAGCAGCCTCGGACTAGCCCAGACTTCGCGGCAGTTCTTC CASSLGLAQTSRQFF
TRBD1 . TRBJ2-1 TRBV2 TGTGCCAGCAGGGTGACAGGGGGTGAGCAGTTCTTC CASRVTGGEQFF
. . TRBJ1-2 TRBV4-1 TGCGCCAGCAGCCCTTCACAGGGACCATCTAACTATGGCTACACCTTC CASSPSQGPSNYGYTF
. . TRBJ2-5 TRBV7-6 TGTGCCAGCAGCTTAGGGTGGGAAGAGACCCAGTACTTC CASSLGWEETQYF
. . TRBJ2-2 TRBV5-1 TGCGCCAGCAGCCCCAACGGGAGCGGGGAGCTGTTTTTT CASSPNGSGELFF
. . TRBJ2-6 TRBV19 TGTGCCAGTAGTATTGGGTACAGAGCTGGGGCCAACGTCCTGACTTTC CASSIGYRAGANVLTF
. few TRBJ2-3 TRBV2 TGTGCCAGCATGGCGTTACAGGGCACAGATACGCAGTATTTT CASMALQGTDTQYF
. . TRBJ2-2 TRBV28 TGTGCCAGCACCCTAGGAGGGTTGAACACCGGGGAGCTGTTTTTT CASTLGGLNTGELFF
. . TRBJ2-1 TRBV7-2 TGTGCCAGCAGCTTGCTCACGACAGCCTACAATGAGCAGTTCTTC CASSLLTTAYNEQFF
. few TRBJ2-1 TRBV9 TGTGCCAGCAGCGTAGTGGGGCATGAGCAGTTCTTC CASSVVGHEQFF
TRBD2 few TRBJ2-3 TRBV25-1 TGTGCCAGCAGTGCAGCGGGAGGTAATACAGATACGCAGTATTTT CASSAAGGNTDTQYF
TRBD2 . TRBJ2-1 TRBV28 TGTGCCAGCAGTCCCTGGGGTAGCGGGGTGAATGAGCAGTTCTTC CASSPWGSGVNEQFF
TRBD2 few TRBJ2-1 TRBV30 TGTGCCTGGGGTAGCGGGAGCGGTAATGAGCAGTTCTTC CAWGSGSGNEQFF
. few TRBJ1-1 TRBV7-2 TGTGCCAGCAGCCTTATCCCAATAAACACTGAAGCTTTCTTT CASSLIPINTEAFF
. . TRBJ2-7 TRBV21-1 TGTGCCAGCAGCAATGATAGCGGGAGCTCCTACGAGCAGTACTTC CASSNDSGSSYEQYF
TRBD1 . TRBJ2-5 TRBV29-1 TGCAGCGCTGGGGGACAGGGCGGAGAGACCCAGTACTTC CSAGGQGGETQYF
. few TRBJ2-3 TRBV2 TGTGCCAGCAGTGCTTGGGATACGCAGTATTTT CASSAWDTQYF
TRBD2 few TRBJ2-5 TRBV15 TGTGCCACCAGCAGAGATTTGTTAGCGGGGAAAGAGACCCAGTACTTC CATSRDLLAGKETQYF
TRBD1 few TRBJ2-2 TRBV7-2 TGTGCCAGCAGCTTCCGGGACAGGGAGGCCGGGGAGCTGTTTTTT CASSFRDREAGELFF
. . TRBJ2-5 TRBV5-4 TGTGCCAGCAGCTTTACAGCGTACCAAGAGACCCAGTACTTC CASSFTAYQETQYF
. few TRBJ2-7 TRBV5-1 TGCGCCAGCAGCTACGAACCAGGGGCTGACTACGAGCAGTACTTC CASSYEPGADYEQYF